The 13 T cell receptor beta chains below were found in one sample sequenced in a study of Graves' ophthalmopathy and Graves' hyperthyroidism. Amplifying from RNA transcripts, the study obtained TCR beta CDR3 regions. Following a first-round RT-PCR that used HTBI primers, a second-round multiplex PCR was carried out. MiXCR was run by TCRdb on the multiplex PCR reads, yielding one entry per CDR3 protein. The data show about 25,000 distinct CDR3 sequences, less than 50% seen once. Specimen: peripheral blood. These receptor sequences come from an adult woman with stable Graves' hyperthyroidism.

The V call is TRBV27, the J call TRBJ2-5, with 9 bases aligning to TRBD1. The junction had 10 bases not matched to a gene; V was cut back by 2 bases and J by 9 bases. The CDR3 is made up of 15 amino acids. Germline V CDR1 and CDR2: MNHEY, SMNVEV (reference sequence). CDR3 nucleotides: TGTGCCAGCAGTTTAACGGGACAGGGCAATCAGCCCCAGTACTTC. It codes for CASSLTGQGNQPQYF.

V usage is TRBV20-1 and J usage is TRBJ2-3; 14 bases match TRBD2. CDR1 and CDR2 (germline): DFQATT, SNEGSKA (reference sequence). The CDR3 is made up of 15 amino acids. The V gene end was trimmed by 6 bases and the J gene end by 6 bases; junction bases not matched to a gene: 8. CDR3 DNA: TGCAGTGCCTCGGGACTAGCGGGAGATTGGGATACGCAGTATTTT. This gives the protein CSASGLAGDWDTQYF.

Comment on this clonotype: A read error may account for a junction end that differs from germline. This sequence joins TRBV5-1 and TRBJ2-3, with 7 bases lining up with TRBD1. This CDR3 spans 16 amino acids. Germline V CDR1 and CDR2: SGHRS, YFSETQ. The CDR3 is CASRLTSTGDTDTHYF. CDR3 nucleotides: TGCGCCAGCCGCTTGACCAGTACAGGGGATACAGATACGCATTATTTT.

This clonotype showed up many times. The chain uses TRBV12-5 and TRBJ2-2; 8 bases line up with TRBD1. Trimming removed 6 bases from V and 6 bases from J; junction bases left unmatched: 3. Germline V gene sequence: CDR1 LGHNT, CDR2 FRNRAP. This CDR3 comprises 13 residues. The DNA for the CDR3 is TGTGCTAGTGGCCTGACAGGGGCCGGGGAGCTGTTTTTT. It is translated as CASGLTGAGELFF. Looking up the rest from reference TRBV12-5 and TRBJ2-2 gives the full variable domain: DARVTQTPRHKVTEMGQEVTMRCQPILGHNTVFWYRQTMMQGLELLAYFRNRAPLDDSGMPKDRFSAEMPDATLATLKIQPSEPRDSAVYFCASGLTGAGELFFGEGSRLTVL.

This clonotype was detected once. This sequence joins TRBV20-1 and TRBJ2-7; 8 bases are a match to TRBD2. This CDR3 is built from 12 residues. With 1 base clipped from V and 6 bases from J, the junction kept 2 bases outside the gene matches. Germline-derived CDR1 and CDR2 are DFQATT and SNEGSKA (reference sequence). The CDR3 is CSARGGTSEQYF. The CDR3 DNA is TGCAGTGCTAGAGGGGGGACTAGCGAGCAGTACTTC.

The chain employs TRBV25-1 and TRBJ2-2, with a weak D call TRBD1 (6 bases). The ends were cut back, 10 bases at V and 5 bases at J, with 11 bases in the middle. The CDR3 totals 12 residues. Germline V gene data show CDR1 as MGHDK and CDR2 as SYGVNS. CDR3 coding DNA: TGTGCCACCAGGGGACAAACCGGGGAGCTGTTTTTT. The encoded protein is CATRGQTGELFF.

The CDR3 region is CATSRDNSGSYEQYF. CDR3 sequence (DNA): TGTGCCACCAGCAGAGATAATAGCGGGAGTTACGAGCAGTACTTC. The V call is TRBV15, the J call TRBJ2-7, with 9 nucleotides matching TRBD2. Per germline, CDR1 LNHNV and CDR2 YYDKDF (reference sequence). The ends lost 0 bases at V and 4 bases at J; junction bases unmatched: 4. The CDR3 totals 15 residues.

The chain links TRBV2 to TRBJ1-5, with D possibly being TRBD1 (6 bases). Trimming stripped 3 bases from V and 2 bases from J, with 14 bases between. The CDR3 sequence is 16 residues long. In germline, CDR1 is SNHLY, CDR2 FYNNEI. CDR3 coding DNA: TGTGCCAGCAGTGACTCCGGGGACAACGGCAATCAGCCCCAGCATTTT. It encodes CASSDSGDNGNQPQHF.

V usage is TRBV2 and J usage is TRBJ1-1, with a tentative D call TRBD1 (5 bases). V was cut by 10 bases and J by 1 base, with 13 bases left in between. This CDR3 comprises 13 residues. Germline lookup yields CDR1 SNHLY and CDR2 FYNNEI. The CDR3 DNA reads TGTGCCACCCGGGGGAGCCAGAACACTGAAGCTTTCTTT. Its translation is CATRGSQNTEAFF. Supplemented by reference TRBV2 and TRBJ1-1, the full variable domain reads EPEVTQTPSHQVTQMGQEVILRCVPISNHLYFYWYRQILGQKVEFLVSFYNNEISEKSEIFDDQFSVERPDGSNFTLKIRSTKLEDSAMYFCATRGSQNTEAFFGQGTRLTVV.

This clonotype is deemed medium-sized. The J gene is TRBJ1-2, the V gene TRBV7-6; D is uncertain. The CDR3 is 13 amino acids. The germline gives CDR1 SGHVS, CDR2 FNYEAQ. The germline V and J ends were trimmed by 5 bases and 2 bases, with 9 bases remaining between them. The CDR3 nucleotides are TGTGCCAGCAGCCCAGTCAGGAACTATGGCTACACCTTC. It specifies CASSPVRNYGYTF.

This clonotype came up once. A junction end diverges from the germline sequence, so it may reflect a read error. CDR3 in amino acids: CVSSMEYTSGPYNEQFF. CDR3 bases: TGCGTCAGCAGTATGGAATATACTAGCGGTCCATACAATGAGCAGTTCTTC. The V call is TRBV19, the J call TRBJ2-1, with TRBD2 identical over 8 bases. CDR1 is LNHDA and CDR2 is SQIVND in the germline V gene (reference sequence). CDR3 length equals 17 residues.

This clonotype was detected ten times or more. The rearrangement links TRBV18 to TRBJ1-5, with no clear D. The germline V and J ends were trimmed by 2 bases and 3 bases, with 8 bases remaining between them. Germline assignment: CDR1 KGHSH and CDR2 LQKENI. The CDR3 runs to 14 residues. CDR3 in amino acids: CASSPGRNNQPQHF. For the CDR3, the DNA is TGTGCCAGCTCACCAGGACGGAACAATCAGCCCCAGCATTTT.

This clonotype is medium-sized within its sample. The chain combines TRBV7-3 with TRBJ2-7; 8 nucleotides align to TRBD1. The V and J ends lost 4 bases and 5 bases, in that order; junction bases with no gene match: 7. CDR1 and CDR2 from the germline V gene are SGHTA and FQGTGA. The CDR3 runs to 14 residues. CDR3 sequence reads: CASSSGQGVDEQYF. The CDR3 region has the DNA TGTGCCAGCAGCTCCGGACAGGGCGTCGACGAGCAGTACTTC.